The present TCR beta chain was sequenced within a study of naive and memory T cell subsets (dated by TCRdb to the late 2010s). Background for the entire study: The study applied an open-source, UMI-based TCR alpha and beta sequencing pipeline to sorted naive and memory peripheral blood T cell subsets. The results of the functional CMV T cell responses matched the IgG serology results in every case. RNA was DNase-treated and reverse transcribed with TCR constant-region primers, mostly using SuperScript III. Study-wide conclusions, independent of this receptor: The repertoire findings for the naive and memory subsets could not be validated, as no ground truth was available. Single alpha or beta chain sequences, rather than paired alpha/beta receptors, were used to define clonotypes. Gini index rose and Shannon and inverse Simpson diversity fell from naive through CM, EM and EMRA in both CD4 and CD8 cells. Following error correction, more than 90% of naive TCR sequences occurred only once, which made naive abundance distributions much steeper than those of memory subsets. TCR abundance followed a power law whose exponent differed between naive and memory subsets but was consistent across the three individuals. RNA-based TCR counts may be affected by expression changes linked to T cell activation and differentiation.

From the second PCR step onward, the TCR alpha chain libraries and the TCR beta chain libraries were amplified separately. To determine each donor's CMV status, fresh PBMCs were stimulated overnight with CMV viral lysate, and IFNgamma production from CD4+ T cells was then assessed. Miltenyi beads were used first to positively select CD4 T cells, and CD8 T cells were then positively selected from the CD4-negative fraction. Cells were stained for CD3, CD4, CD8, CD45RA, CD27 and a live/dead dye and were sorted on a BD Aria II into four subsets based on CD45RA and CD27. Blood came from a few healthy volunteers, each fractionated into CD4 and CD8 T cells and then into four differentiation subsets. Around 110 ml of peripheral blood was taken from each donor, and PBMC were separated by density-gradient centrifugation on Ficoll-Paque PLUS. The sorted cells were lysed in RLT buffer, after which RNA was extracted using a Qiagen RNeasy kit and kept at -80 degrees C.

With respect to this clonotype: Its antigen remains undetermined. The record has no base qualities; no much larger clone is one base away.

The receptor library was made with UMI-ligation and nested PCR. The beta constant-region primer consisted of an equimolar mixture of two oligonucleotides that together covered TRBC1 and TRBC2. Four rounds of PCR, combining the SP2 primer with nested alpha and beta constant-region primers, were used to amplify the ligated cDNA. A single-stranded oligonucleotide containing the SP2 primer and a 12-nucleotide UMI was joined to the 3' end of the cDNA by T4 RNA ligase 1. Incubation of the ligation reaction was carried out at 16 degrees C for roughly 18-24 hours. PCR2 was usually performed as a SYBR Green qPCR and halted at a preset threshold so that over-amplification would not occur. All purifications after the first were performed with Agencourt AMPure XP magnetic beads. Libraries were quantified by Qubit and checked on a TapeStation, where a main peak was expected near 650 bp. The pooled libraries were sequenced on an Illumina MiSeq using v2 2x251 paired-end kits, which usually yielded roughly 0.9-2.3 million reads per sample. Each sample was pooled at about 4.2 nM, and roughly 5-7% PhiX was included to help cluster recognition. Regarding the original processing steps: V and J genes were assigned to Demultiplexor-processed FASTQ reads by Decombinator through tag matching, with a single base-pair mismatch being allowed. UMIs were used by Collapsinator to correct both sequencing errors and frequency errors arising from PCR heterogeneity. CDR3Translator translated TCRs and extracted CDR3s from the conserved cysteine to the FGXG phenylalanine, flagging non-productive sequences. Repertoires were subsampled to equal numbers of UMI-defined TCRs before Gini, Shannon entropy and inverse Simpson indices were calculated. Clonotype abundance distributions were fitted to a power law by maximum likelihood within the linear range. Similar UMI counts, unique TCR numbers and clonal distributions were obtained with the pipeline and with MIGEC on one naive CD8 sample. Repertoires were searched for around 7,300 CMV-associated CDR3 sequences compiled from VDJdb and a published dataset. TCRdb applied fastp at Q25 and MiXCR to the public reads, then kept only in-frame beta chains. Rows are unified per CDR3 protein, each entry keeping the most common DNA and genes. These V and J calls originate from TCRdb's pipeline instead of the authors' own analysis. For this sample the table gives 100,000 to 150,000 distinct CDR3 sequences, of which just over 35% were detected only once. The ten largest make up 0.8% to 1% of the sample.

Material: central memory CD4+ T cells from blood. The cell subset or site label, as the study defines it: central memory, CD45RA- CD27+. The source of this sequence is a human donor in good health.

The CDR3 region: CATSSNHGTGALEQFF. The DNA sequence is given as TGTGCCACCAGCAGTAATCACGGGACAGGCGCCTTAGAGCAGTTCTTC. The chain was built from TRBV15 and TRBJ2-1; TRBD1 fits 8 bases in the junction. The CDR3 runs 16 amino acids, cysteine and phenylalanine included. Solely the CDR3 DNA is kept, with 48 bases framed from the first base. For this chain, trimming is 3 bases at the V end and 10 bases at the J end, and the number of junction bases without a gene match is 14. CDR1 LNHNV and CDR2 YYDKDF are derived from the germline V gene (reference sequence).